A selection of T cell receptor beta chains follows, all from one sample in a study of CD8+ T cells in alopecia areata. The assay was immunoSEQ multiplex PCR, and TCRdb's table has in-frame clones only and misses some. The profile shows 200,000 to 250,000 clones, more than 30% of them singletons. Sequences were derived from CD4+ T cells sorted from blood, sampled at roughly week 30, from a patient treated with tofacitinib. These receptors were obtained from a human donor with alopecia areata. The CDR3 runs from the conserved cysteine through the conserved F or W. D genes are given only for firm matches. The size field is filled for only some rows; it gives once, few, many or a size class.

v_gene	j_gene	abundance	d_gene	CDR3aa	CDR3nt
TRBV29-1	TRBJ2-7	few	.	CSVELKLSYEQYF	TGCAGCGTTGAACTTAAGCTCTCCTACGAGCAGTACTTC
TRBV6-1	TRBJ2-7	.	TRBD2	CASSEAPSGTYEQYF	TGTGCCAGCAGTGAAGCGCCTAGCGGGACCTACGAGCAGTACTTC
TRBV7-9	TRBJ2-4	many	TRBD1	CASSPHLPGTENIQYF	TGTGCCAGCAGCCCGCATCTTCCCGGGACAGAGAACATTCAGTACTTC
TRBV6-5	TRBJ2-7	few	.	CASRHKRDTYEQYF	TGTGCCAGCAGGCATAAGAGGGATACCTACGAGCAGTACTTC
TRBV4-1	TRBJ1-1	.	TRBD1	CASRTGTAQSPKTEAFF	TGCGCCAGCAGAACCGGGACAGCCCAATCTCCGAAGACTGAAGCTTTCTTT
TRBV5-1	TRBJ2-3	.	.	CASSLWGGSPTDTQYF	TGCGCCAGCAGCTTGTGGGGGGGCTCCCCCACAGATACGCAGTATTTT
TRBV5-1	TRBJ2-1	few	TRBD2	CASSFTSGTYNEQFF	TGCGCCAGCAGCTTCACTAGCGGGACCTACAATGAGCAGTTCTTC
TRBV4-1	TRBJ2-5	.	TRBD1	CASSQVGTGGEETQYF	TGCGCCAGCAGCCAAGTCGGGACAGGGGGCGAGGAGACCCAGTACTTC
TRBV29-1	TRBJ2-2	.	.	CSALRDNPANTGELFF	TGCAGCGCTCTCCGGGACAACCCCGCGAACACCGGGGAGCTGTTTTTT
TRBV6-5	TRBJ1-2	.	.	CASSFLNEGKGRGYTF	TGTGCCAGCAGTTTCCTAAATGAGGGAAAGGGTCGTGGCTACACCTTC
TRBV7-9	TRBJ1-4	.	.	CASSPTPRGNEKLFF	TGTGCCAGCAGCCCAACCCCTCGGGGGAATGAAAAACTGTTTTTT
TRBV7-3	TRBJ2-6	.	.	CASSRQGDLSSGANVLTF	TGTGCCAGCAGCCGGCAGGGCGATCTGAGCTCTGGGGCCAACGTCCTGACTTTC
TRBV7-9	TRBJ1-3	.	.	CASSAKLNTIYF	TGTGCCAGCAGCGCTAAGCTAAACACCATATATTTT
TRBV4-1	TRBJ1-4	.	TRBD1	CASRGTGNEKLFF	TGCGCCAGCAGGGGGACAGGGAATGAAAAACTGTTTTTT
TRBV5-1	TRBJ2-4	.	TRBD1	CASSLASPGGQGQNIQYF	TGCGCCAGCAGCTTGGCCTCTCCCGGCGGACAGGGCCAAAACATTCAGTACTTC
TRBV7-9	TRBJ2-3	.	.	CASSSTPGTPDDTQYF	TGTGCCAGCAGCTCTACCCCCGGGACGCCCGATGATACGCAGTATTTT